The sequence of this T cell receptor (beta chain) was determined in a study of cytomegalovirus exposure and HLA in healthy donors. CDR3 length equals 16 residues. The ends lost 2 bases at V and 4 bases at J; junction bases unmatched: 6. Germline V CDR1 and CDR2: SGHVS, FNYEAQ. This clone was detected only a few times. Its antigen is not identified. Amplification used 60 Vbeta primers and 13 Jbeta primers. The method was immunoSEQ multiplex PCR; TCRdb's version includes in-frame clones alone and lacks a portion of them. The profile shows under 200,000 clones, approximately 80% of them singletons. Findings and caveats of the study: Later analysis suggested links between common viral pathogens and several top significant clusters. In vitro experiments confirmed that a few CMV-associated chains were specific for CMV antigens.

The sequencing sample was made of PBMCs. This chain joins TRBV7-6 and TRBJ2-3; TRBD1 agrees at 10 bases. The receptor was derived from a man aged 50 to 60 in good health and CMV-seropositive. CDR3 in DNA: TGTGCCAGCAGCTTATCGACAGGGGGCGGCGCAGATACGCAGTATTTT. Translating gives CASSLSTGGGADTQYF. The variable domain in full, completed from reference TRBV7-6 and TRBJ2-3, reads GAGVSQSPRYKVTKRGQDVALRCDPISGHVSLYWYRQALGQGPEFLTYFNYEAQQDKSGLPNDRFSAERPEGSISTLTIQRTEQRDSAMYRCASSLSTGGGADTQYFGPGTRLTVL.